The 14 T cell receptor beta chains listed next were all sequenced from one sample in a study of T cells in Graves' hyperthyroidism and ophthalmopathy. RNA transcripts served as the template for amplifying TCR beta CDR3 regions. In the first-round RT-PCR of the TCR CDR3, the HTBI primer set was used. MiXCR was run by TCRdb on the multiplex PCR reads, yielding one entry per CDR3 protein. The sample includes around 760,000 distinct CDR3 sequences, 30% to 40% seen only once; the top ten take roughly 31%. The sequenced material came from blood. These receptors all stem from a woman aged 40-49 years with Graves' hyperthyroidism.

The chain is built from TRBV11-3 and TRBJ1-5; D unclear. The CDR3 is made up of 14 amino acids. Trimming left V 8 bases short and J 4 bases short, with 15 bases between. Per the germline V gene, CDR1 is SGHNT and CDR2 is YENEEA. CDR3 nucleotide sequence: TGTGCCAGCCAAGCGGACGCCCGAAATCAGCCCCAGCATTTT. As protein: CASQADARNQPQHF.

This clonotype was recorded many times. The chain joins TRBV19 to TRBJ1-2; D remains ambiguous. CDR1 is LNHDA, CDR2 SQIVND, per germline (reference sequence). The CDR3 runs 14 residues. Trimming removed 6 bases from V and 0 bases from J, with 11 bases in between. DNA of the CDR3: TGTGCCAGTAGCCGGATAGGAGCTAACTATGGCTACACCTTC. It yields the protein CASSRIGANYGYTF. Together with reference TRBV19 and TRBJ1-2, the CDR3 gives the full variable domain: DGGITQSPKYLFRKEGQNVTLSCEQNLNHDAMYWYRQDPGQGLRLIYYSQIVNDFQKGDIAEGYSVSREKKESFPLTVTSAQKNPTAFYLCASSRIGANYGYTFGSGTRLTVV.

This clonotype was seen more than once but under ten times. This rearrangement joins TRBV7-9 to TRBJ1-4; 8 bases align to TRBD1. CDR1 is SEHNR and CDR2 is FQNEAQ in the germline V gene (reference sequence). The CDR3 is 16 amino acids. J gave up 6 bases and V 1 base, and 7 bases lay outside the gene matches. As DNA, the CDR3 is TGTGCCAGCAGCTTAGGAAGAGGACAGGGATATGAAAAACTGTTTTTT. It translates to CASSLGRGQGYEKLFF. The entire variable domain, with the rest obtained from reference TRBV7-9 and TRBJ1-4, is as follows: DTGVSQNPRHKITKRGQNVTFRCDPISEHNRLYWYRQTLGQGPEFLTYFQNEAQLEKSRLLSDRFSAERPKGSFSTLEIQRTEQGDSAMYLCASSLGRGQGYEKLFFGSGTQLSVL.

V and J are TRBV10-2 and TRBJ1-1, with D possibly TRBD1 on 5 matching bases. Per germline, CDR1 WSHSY and CDR2 SAAADI. Trimming shortened V by 6 bases and J by 1 base, and 12 bases separated the two germline ends. This CDR3 spans 14 amino acids. For the CDR3, the DNA is TGCGCCAGCAGCCAACGCACAGGGAACACTGAAGCTTTCTTT. The encoded protein is CASSQRTGNTEAFF.

This clonotype was seen a few times. Given a much more abundant clone one base away, this may be a read error. V and J are TRBV12-3 or TRBV12-4 and TRBJ2-7; D not certain. The CDR3 is made up of 11 amino acids. Between the trimmed V and J ends, which lost 6 bases and 1 base, there was a span of 4 bases. The CDR3 DNA is TGTGCCAGCAGGGAATCCTACGAGCAGTACTTC. Amino acids: CASRESYEQYF.

Of note for this clonotype: It may be a read error: a sequence one base away is much more abundant. V and J are TRBV20-1 and TRBJ1-2; tentative D call: TRBD1 (5 bases). Trimming cost V 7 bases and J 7 bases, with 10 bases left between them. The CDR3 sequence is 10 residues long. Germline CDR1 reads DFQATT; CDR2 reads SNEGSKA (reference sequence). The CDR3 coding sequence is TGCAGTGGGGGGGTGCGTGGCTACACCTTC. Translated: CSGGVRGYTF.

This chain links TRBV7-8 with TRBJ2-7, with D perhaps given as TRBD1 or TRBD2 (5 bases each). Trimming stripped 6 bases from V and 2 bases from J, with 17 bases between. CDR3 length: 15 amino acids. Germline CDR1 reads SGHVS; CDR2 reads FQNEAQ. CDR3 residues: CASSYEAGATYEQYF. CDR3 DNA: TGTGCCAGCAGTTACGAAGCCGGGGCCACCTACGAGCAGTACTTC. Variable domain in full (rest from reference TRBV7-8 and TRBJ2-7): GAGVSQSPRYKVAKRGQDVALRCDPISGHVSLFWYQQALGQGPEFLTYFQNEAQLDKSGLPSDRFFAERPEGSVSTLKIQRTQQEDSAVYLCASSYEAGATYEQYFGPGTRLTVT.

This chain connects TRBV29-1 to TRBJ1-2; possible D gene TRBD1, 5 bases. With 4 bases removed from V and 8 bases from J, the gap between germline ends came to 11 bases. The CDR3 runs 11 residues. The germline gives CDR1 SQVTM, CDR2 ANQGSEA. The CDR3 DNA is TGCAGCGTTGGGGAGGCAGGGGGCTACACCTTC. Translation gives CSVGEAGGYTF.

Ten or more counts support this clonotype. The chain joins TRBV2 to TRBJ1-5, with a weak D call TRBD1 (5 bases). This CDR3 is 15 amino acids long. V lost 2 bases and J lost 0, with 8 bases in between. Looked up from germline, CDR1 is SNHLY and CDR2 is FYNNEI. CDR3 sequence: CASSEQGVSNQPQHF. CDR3 nucleotide sequence: TGTGCCAGCAGTGAACAGGGTGTTAGCAATCAGCCCCAGCATTTT.

A note on this clonotype: A much larger clonotype is one base distant, so this may be a read error. The chain combines TRBV20-1 with TRBJ2-7; a possible D gene is TRBD1 (6 bases). CDR1 and CDR2 (germline): DFQATT, SNEGSKA (reference sequence). The CDR3 spans 12 residues. Trimming stripped 4 bases from V and 5 bases from J, with 12 bases between. CDR3 protein: CSATQGDHEQYF. The CDR3 nucleotides read TGCAGTGCTACACAGGGTGACCACGAGCAGTACTTC.

V usage is TRBV29-1 and J usage is TRBJ1-4; D call uncertain. CDR1 SQVTM and CDR2 ANQGSEA come from the germline V gene. Trimming stripped 4 bases from V and 8 bases from J, with 8 bases between. The CDR3 sequence is 11 residues long. CDR3 sequence (DNA): TGCAGCGTTGGGAGAGGGGAAAAACTGTTTTTT. Its translation: CSVGRGEKLFF.

The V and J genes are TRBV13 and TRBJ2-3; D unresolved. Trimming cost V 5 bases and J 2 bases, with 11 bases left between them. The CDR3 contains 14 residues. Germline V gene lookup returns CDR1 PRHDT and CDR2 FYEKMQ (reference sequence). In nucleotides, the CDR3 is TGTGCCAGCAGCGTAGCATCCCACACAGATACGCAGTATTTT. Translating it yields CASSVASHTDTQYF.

This chain joins TRBV7-9 and TRBJ1-6; D might be TRBD1 (6 bases). Germline CDR1 SEHNR, CDR2 FQNEAQ (reference sequence). The CDR3 has 14 residues. V was cut by 5 bases and J by 10 bases, with 15 bases left in between. The CDR3 bases are TGTGCCAGCAGCCCTAGGGGGGAAGGATCACCCCTCCACTTT. Its translation: CASSPRGEGSPLHF. Supplemented by reference TRBV7-9 and TRBJ1-6, the full variable domain reads DTGVSQNPRHKITKRGQNVTFRCDPISEHNRLYWYRQTLGQGPEFLTYFQNEAQLEKSRLLSDRFSAERPKGSFSTLEIQRTEQGDSAMYLCASSPRGEGSPLHFGNGTRLTVT.

This clonotype was counted many times. This rearrangement joins TRBV14 to TRBJ2-5; D is possibly TRBD2 (6 bases). The CDR3 loop spans 13 amino acids. CDR1 and CDR2 (germline): SGHDN, FVKESK. Trimming removed 1 base at V and 9 bases at J, with 12 bases between. The CDR3 DNA sequence: TGTGCCAGCAGCCAAGGAAGGGACTTGCCCCAGTACTTC. This gives the protein CASSQGRDLPQYF.